One T cell receptor beta chain is described in this entry. Its target is unknown. This sample stems from a study of beta chain features in type 1 diabetes. Findings of the study overall: TCRB CDR3s from Type 1 diabetes patients were moderately but significantly shorter in all four CD4+ subsets.

It was via CD45RO/CCR7/CD25/CD127/CD95/CD27 that CD4+ naive, central memory, regulatory and stem cell-like memory cells were sorted. The whole isolated RNA underwent reverse transcription, so sequencing captured expressed TCRB transcripts. The repertoire was sequenced with immunoSEQ multiplex PCR; TCRdb's copy has only in-frame clones and lacks some. The sample includes some 350,000 clones, approximately 12% seen only once; the top ten take 0.015%. The CDR3 runs to 14 residues. CDR1 and CDR2 (germline): SSHAT, FNYEAQ (reference sequence). J gave up 6 bases and V 5 bases, and 9 bases lay outside the gene matches.

V and J are TRBV7-7 and TRBJ1-1; 7 bases are a match to TRBD1. Sequencing was done on a sample of naive CD4+ T cells from blood. This clonotype originated in a woman between 18 and 29 years old with type 1 diabetes. The CDR3 DNA reads as TGTGCCAGCAGCCCCCTCACAGGGGCGGCTGAAGCTTTCTTT. Translated: CASSPLTGAAEAFF.